This T cell receptor (beta chain) originates from a study of Graves' ophthalmopathy and Graves' hyperthyroidism. Across the study: Researchers classed hyperthyroidism as stable given no ophthalmopathy within 18 months of follow-up. Notes on the study in general: A majority of expanded thyroid clonotypes exceeding 0.001 frequency were likewise present in blood.

Amplification of the TCR beta CDR3 regions used RNA transcripts (as template). Following a first-round RT-PCR that used HTBI primers, a second-round multiplex PCR was carried out. TCRdb recomputed calls from the multiplex PCR reads with MiXCR, one row per CDR3 protein. The data hold roughly 1.1 million distinct CDR3 sequences, with about 35% observed a single time. In regard to this clonotype: Its matching antigen is unknown.

With 5 bases removed from V and 4 bases from J, the gap between germline ends came to 14 bases. This CDR3 comprises 14 residues. Germline lookup yields CDR1 SGHTA and CDR2 FQGNSA. Ineligible for inclusion were patients with other autoimmune diseases, uncontrolled infections, pregnancy or lactation. Clinical symptoms, serum thyroxine, TRAb, thyroid ultrasound and orbital computed tomography were relied on for diagnosis. Sequencing used peripheral blood or thyroid tissue (not recorded which). This clonotype originated in an adult man with Graves' hyperthyroidism. The rearrangement joins TRBV7-2 to TRBJ2-5, with D maybe TRBD1 (6 bases). The CDR3 region is CASSGPGVGETQYF. In DNA form, the CDR3 reads TGTGCCAGCAGCGGTCCAGGGGTTGGAGAGACCCAGTACTTC. Together with reference TRBV7-2 and TRBJ2-5, the CDR3 gives the full variable domain: GAGVSQSPSNKVTEKGKDVELRCDPISGHTALYWYRQSLGQGLEFLIYFQGNSAPDKSGLPSDRFSAERTGGSVSTLTIQRTQQEDSAVYLCASSGPGVGETQYFGPGTRLLVL.